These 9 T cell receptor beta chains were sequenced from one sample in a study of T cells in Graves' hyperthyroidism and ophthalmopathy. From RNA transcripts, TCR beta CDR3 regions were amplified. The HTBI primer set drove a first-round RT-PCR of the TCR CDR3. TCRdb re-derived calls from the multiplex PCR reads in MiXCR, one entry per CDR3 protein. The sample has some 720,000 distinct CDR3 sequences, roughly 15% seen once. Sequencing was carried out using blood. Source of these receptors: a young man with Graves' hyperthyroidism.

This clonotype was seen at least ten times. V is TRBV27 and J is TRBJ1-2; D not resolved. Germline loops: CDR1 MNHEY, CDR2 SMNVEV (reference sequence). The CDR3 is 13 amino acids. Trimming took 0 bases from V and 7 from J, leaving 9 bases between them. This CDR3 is CASSLSSLGGYTF. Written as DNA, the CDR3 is TGTGCCAGCAGTTTATCATCTCTGGGTGGCTACACCTTC.

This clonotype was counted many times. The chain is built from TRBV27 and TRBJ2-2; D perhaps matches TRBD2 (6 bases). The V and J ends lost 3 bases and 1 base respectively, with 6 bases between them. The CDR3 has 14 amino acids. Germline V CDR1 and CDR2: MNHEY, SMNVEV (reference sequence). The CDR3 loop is CASSFGRNTGELFF. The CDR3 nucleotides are TGTGCCAGCAGTTTCGGGAGGAACACCGGGGAGCTGTTTTTT.

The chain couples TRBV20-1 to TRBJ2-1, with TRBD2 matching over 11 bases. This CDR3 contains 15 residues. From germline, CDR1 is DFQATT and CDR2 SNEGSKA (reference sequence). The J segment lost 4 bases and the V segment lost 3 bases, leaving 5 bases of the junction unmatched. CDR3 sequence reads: CSARGTSGDYNEQFF. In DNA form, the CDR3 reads TGCAGTGCTAGGGGGACTAGCGGAGATTACAATGAGCAGTTCTTC.

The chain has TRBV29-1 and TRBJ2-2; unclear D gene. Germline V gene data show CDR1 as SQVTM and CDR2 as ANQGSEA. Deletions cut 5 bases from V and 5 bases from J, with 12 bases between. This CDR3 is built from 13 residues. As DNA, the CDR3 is TGCAGCGTTAGGGCAGATTATACCGGGGAGCTGTTTTTT. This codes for CSVRADYTGELFF.

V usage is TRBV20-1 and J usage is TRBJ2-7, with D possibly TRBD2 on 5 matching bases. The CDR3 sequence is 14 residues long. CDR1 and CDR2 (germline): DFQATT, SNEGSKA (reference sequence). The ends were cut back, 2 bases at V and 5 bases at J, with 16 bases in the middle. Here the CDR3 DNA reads TGCAGTGCTAGATTCGGCGGCCCCGGGAACGAGCAGTACTTC. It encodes CSARFGGPGNEQYF.

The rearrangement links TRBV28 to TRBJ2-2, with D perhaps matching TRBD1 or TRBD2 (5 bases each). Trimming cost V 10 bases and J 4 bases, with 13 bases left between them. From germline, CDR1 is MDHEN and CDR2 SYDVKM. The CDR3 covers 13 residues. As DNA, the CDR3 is TGTGCCATTCCCGACGGGACCACCGGGGAGCTGTTTTTT. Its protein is CAIPDGTTGELFF.

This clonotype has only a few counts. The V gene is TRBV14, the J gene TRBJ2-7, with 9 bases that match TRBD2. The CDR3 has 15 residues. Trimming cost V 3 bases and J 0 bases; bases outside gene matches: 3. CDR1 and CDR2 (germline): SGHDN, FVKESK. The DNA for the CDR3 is TGTGCCAGCAGCCAGACTAGCGGAGACTCCTACGAGCAGTACTTC. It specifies CASSQTSGDSYEQYF.

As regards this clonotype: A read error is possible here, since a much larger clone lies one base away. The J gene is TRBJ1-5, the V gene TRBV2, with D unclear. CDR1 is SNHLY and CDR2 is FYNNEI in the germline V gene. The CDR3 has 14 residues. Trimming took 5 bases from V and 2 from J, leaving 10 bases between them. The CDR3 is CASSRIRGNQPQHF. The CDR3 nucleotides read TGTGCCAGCAGTAGGATACGGGGCAATCAGCCCCAGCATTTT.

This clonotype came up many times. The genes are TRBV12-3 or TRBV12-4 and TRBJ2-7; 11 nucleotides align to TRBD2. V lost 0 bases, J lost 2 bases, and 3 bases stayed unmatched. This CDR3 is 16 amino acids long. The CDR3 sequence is CASSLASSGRAYEQYF. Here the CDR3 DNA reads TGTGCCAGCAGTTTAGCCAGTAGCGGGAGGGCCTACGAGCAGTACTTC.